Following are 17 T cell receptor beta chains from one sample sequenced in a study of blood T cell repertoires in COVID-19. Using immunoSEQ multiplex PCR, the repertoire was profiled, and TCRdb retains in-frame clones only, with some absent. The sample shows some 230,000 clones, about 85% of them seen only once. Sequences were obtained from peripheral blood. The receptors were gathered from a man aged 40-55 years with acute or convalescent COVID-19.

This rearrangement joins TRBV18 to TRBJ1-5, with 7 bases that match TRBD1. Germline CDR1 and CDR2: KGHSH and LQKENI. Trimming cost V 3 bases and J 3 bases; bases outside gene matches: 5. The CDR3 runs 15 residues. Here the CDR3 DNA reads TGTGCCAGCTCACCCGCGGGGACAGCCAATCAGCCCCAGCATTTT. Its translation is CASSPAGTANQPQHF.

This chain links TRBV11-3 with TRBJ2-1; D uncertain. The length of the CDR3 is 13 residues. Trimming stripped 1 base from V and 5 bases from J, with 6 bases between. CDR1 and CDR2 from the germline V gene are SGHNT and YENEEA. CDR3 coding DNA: TGTGCCAGCAGCTTAGGGCCCCACAATGAGCAGTTCTTC. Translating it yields CASSLGPHNEQFF.

CDR3 sequence: CASSTGARQPQHF. Written as DNA, the CDR3 is TGTGCCAGCAGCACAGGGGCCCGGCAGCCCCAGCATTTT. The chain employs TRBV6-2 or TRBV6-3 and TRBJ1-5; 7 nucleotides match TRBD1. From germline, CDR1 is MNHEY and CDR2 SVGEGT. V was pared by 6 bases and J by 7 bases, with 6 bases of the junction left unmatched. The CDR3 sequence is 13 residues long.

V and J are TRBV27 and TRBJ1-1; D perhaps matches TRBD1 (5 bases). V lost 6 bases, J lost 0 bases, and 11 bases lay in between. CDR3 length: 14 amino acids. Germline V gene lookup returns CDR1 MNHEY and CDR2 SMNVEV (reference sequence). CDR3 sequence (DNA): TGTGCCAGCAGACCAGGGCCTTTGAACACTGAAGCTTTCTTT. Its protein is CASRPGPLNTEAFF.

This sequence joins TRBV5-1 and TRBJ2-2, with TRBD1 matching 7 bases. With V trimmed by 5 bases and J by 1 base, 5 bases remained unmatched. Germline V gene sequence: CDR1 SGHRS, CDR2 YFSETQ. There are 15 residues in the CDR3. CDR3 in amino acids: CASRPGTVNTGELFF. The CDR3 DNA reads TGCGCCAGCAGGCCCGGGACAGTGAACACCGGGGAGCTGTTTTTT.

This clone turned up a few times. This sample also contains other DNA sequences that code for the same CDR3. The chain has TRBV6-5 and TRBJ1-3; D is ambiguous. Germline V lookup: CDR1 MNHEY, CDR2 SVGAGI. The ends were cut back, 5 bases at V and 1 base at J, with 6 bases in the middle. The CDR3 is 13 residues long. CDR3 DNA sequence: TGTGCCAGCAGTAGAGGGTCTGGAAACACCATATATTTT. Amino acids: CASSRGSGNTIYF.

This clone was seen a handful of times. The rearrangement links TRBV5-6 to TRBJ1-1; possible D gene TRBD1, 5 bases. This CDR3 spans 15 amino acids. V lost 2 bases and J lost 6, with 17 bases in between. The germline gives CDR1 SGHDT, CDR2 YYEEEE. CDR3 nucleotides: TGTGCCAGCAGCTTAGCAGGGCGCCGAGCAGCTGAAGCTTTCTTT. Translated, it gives CASSLAGRRAAEAFF.

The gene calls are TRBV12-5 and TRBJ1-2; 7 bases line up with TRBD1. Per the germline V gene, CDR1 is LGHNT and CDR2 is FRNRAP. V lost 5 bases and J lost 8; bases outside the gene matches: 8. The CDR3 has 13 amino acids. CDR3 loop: CASGPYRGNGYTF. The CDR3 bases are TGTGCTAGTGGTCCCTACAGGGGAAACGGCTACACCTTC.

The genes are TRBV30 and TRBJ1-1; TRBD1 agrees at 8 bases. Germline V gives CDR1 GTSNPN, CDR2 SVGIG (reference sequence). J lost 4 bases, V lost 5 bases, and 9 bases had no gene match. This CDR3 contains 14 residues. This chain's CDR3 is CAWGDRPFGTEAFF. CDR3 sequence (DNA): TGTGCCTGGGGGGACAGGCCTTTTGGCACTGAAGCTTTCTTT.

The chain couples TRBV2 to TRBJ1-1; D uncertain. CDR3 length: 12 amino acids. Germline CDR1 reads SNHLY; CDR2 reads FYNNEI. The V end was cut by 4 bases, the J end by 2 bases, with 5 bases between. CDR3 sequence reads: CASSVTNTEAFF. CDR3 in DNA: TGTGCCAGCAGTGTAACTAACACTGAAGCTTTCTTT.

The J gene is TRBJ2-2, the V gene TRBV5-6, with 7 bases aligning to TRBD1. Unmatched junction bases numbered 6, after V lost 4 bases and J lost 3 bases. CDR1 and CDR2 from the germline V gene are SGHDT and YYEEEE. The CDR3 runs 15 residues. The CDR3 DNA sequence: TGTGCCAGCAGCCGGTTAGACAGGGACACCGGGGAGCTGTTTTTT. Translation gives CASSRLDRDTGELFF.

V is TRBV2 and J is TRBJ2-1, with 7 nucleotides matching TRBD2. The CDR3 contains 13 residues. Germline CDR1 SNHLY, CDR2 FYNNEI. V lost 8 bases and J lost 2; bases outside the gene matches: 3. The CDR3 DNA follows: TGTGCCAGCGGACTAGAAACCTACAATGAGCAGTTCTTC. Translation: CASGLETYNEQFF.

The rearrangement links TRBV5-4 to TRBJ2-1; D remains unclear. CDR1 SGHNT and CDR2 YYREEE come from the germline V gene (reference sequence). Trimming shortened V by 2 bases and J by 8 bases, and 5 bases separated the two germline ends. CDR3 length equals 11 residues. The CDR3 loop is CASSFYDEQFF. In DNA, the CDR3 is TGTGCCAGCAGCTTTTATGATGAGCAGTTCTTC.

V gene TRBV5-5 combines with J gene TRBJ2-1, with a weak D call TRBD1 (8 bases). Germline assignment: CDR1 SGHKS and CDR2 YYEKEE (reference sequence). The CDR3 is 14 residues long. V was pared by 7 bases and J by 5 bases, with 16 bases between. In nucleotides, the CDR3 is TGTGCCAGCGGTAGGACAGGGAGGGACAATGAGCAGTTCTTC. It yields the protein CASGRTGRDNEQFF.

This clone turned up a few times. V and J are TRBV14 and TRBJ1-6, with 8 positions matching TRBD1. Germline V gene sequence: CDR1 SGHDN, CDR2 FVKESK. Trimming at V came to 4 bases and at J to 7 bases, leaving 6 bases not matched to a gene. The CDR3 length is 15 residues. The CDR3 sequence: CASSRTGTGNSPLHF. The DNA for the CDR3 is TGTGCCAGCAGCCGAACAGGGACAGGAAATTCACCCCTCCACTTT.

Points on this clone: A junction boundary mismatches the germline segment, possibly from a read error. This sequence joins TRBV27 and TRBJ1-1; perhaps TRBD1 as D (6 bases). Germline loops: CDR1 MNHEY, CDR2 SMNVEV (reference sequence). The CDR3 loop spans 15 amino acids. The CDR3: CASSLSQGLNTEAFF. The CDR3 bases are TGTGCCAGCAGTCTATCACAGGGATTGAACACTGAAGCTTTCTTT.

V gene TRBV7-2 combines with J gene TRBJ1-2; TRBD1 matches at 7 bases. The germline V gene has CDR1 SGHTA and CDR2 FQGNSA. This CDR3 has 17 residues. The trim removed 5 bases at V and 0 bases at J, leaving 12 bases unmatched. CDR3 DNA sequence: TGTGCCAGCAGCATCCCCCCGGGACAGAATTCTAACTATGGCTACACCTTC. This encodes CASSIPPGQNSNYGYTF.